Each of the 26 T cell receptor beta chains below was sequenced from the same sample in a study of T cell responses to AZD1222 COVID-19 vaccine. The method was immunoSEQ multiplex PCR; TCRdb's version includes in-frame clones alone and lacks a portion of them. Of about 130,000 clones in the sample, nearly 90% are singletons; the top ten hold around 5%. The specimen comprised peripheral blood, sampled 28 days after the second AZD1222 dose. All receptors derive from an adult who received the AZD1222 COVID-19 vaccine.

This chain connects TRBV4-1 to TRBJ2-7, with 11 nucleotides matching TRBD1. The germline V gene encodes CDR1 MGHRA and CDR2 YSYEKL. The CDR3 sequence is 13 residues long. J was trimmed by 6 bases and V by 4 bases; bases with no gene match: 2. The CDR3 is CASSRDRGSEQYF. The CDR3 region has the DNA TGCGCCAGCAGCCGGGACAGGGGGTCCGAGCAGTACTTC.

This rearrangement joins TRBV28 to TRBJ2-7, with 12 bases fitting TRBD1. CDR3 length equals 16 residues. V was pared by 5 bases and J by 7 bases, with 12 bases of the junction left unmatched. Germline CDR1 MDHEN, CDR2 SYDVKM. In DNA form, the CDR3 reads TGTGCCAGCAGTCCCCCACCGGGACAGGGGGCTGGAGAGCAGTACTTC. The encoded protein is CASSPPPGQGAGEQYF.

Here the CDR3 DNA reads TGTGCCAGCAGCCAAGGAGGTGTTGAAGCTTTCTTT. Protein product: CASSQGGVEAFF. This chain uses TRBV3-1 (or the pseudogene TRBV3-2) with TRBJ1-1; D gene unclear. V lost 1 base and J 7 bases, leaving 7 bases between the germline ends. Germline V lookup: CDR1 LGHDT, CDR2 YNNKEL (reference sequence). The CDR3 runs 12 residues.

This clone was observed once. The gene calls are TRBV6-5 and TRBJ1-3; no definite D call. CDR1 and CDR2 from the germline V gene are MNHEY and SVGAGI. The CDR3 length is 13 residues. Deletions cut 5 bases from V and 2 bases from J, with 7 bases between. CDR3 loop: CASSRETGNTIYF. As DNA, the CDR3 is TGTGCCAGCAGTAGGGAAACTGGAAACACCATATATTTT.

The chain has TRBV29-1 and TRBJ1-2; possibly TRBD1 for D (5 bases). This CDR3 has 15 amino acids. V was cut by 3 bases and J by 5 bases, with 19 bases left in between. The germline CDR1 and CDR2 sequences are SQVTM and ANQGSEA. CDR3 DNA: TGCAGCGTTGACGGTCAGGGCAGGTTGGAGTATGGCTACACCTTC. This encodes CSVDGQGRLEYGYTF.

The V gene is TRBV11-3, the J gene TRBJ1-1, with TRBD1 identical over 9 bases. With V trimmed by 1 base and J by 10 bases, 7 bases remained unmatched. CDR1 and CDR2 (germline): SGHNT, YENEEA. The CDR3 spans 14 residues. In nucleotides, the CDR3 is TGTGCCAGCAGCTTAGGTAACAGGGGGCTGGGAGCTTTCTTT. It translates to CASSLGNRGLGAFF. The full variable domain, completed using reference TRBV11-3 and TRBJ1-1, is EAGVVQSPRYKIIEKKQPVAFWCNPISGHNTLYWYLQNLGQGPELLIRYENEEAVDDSQLPKDRFSAERLKGVDSTLKIQPAELGDSAVYLCASSLGNRGLGAFFGQGTRLTVV.

The chain carries TRBV29-1 and TRBJ2-3, with D unresolved. From germline, CDR1 is SQVTM and CDR2 ANQGSEA. CDR3 size: 13 residues. As DNA, the CDR3 is TGCAGTGTAGAACCCCCTAGCACAGATACGCAGTATTTT. Protein sequence: CSVEPPSTDTQYF.

V usage is TRBV5-1 and J usage is TRBJ1-1, with 10 bases lining up with TRBD1. J gave up 5 bases and V 6 bases, and 7 bases lay outside the gene matches. The CDR3 covers 14 residues. Germline V gene lookup returns CDR1 SGHRS and CDR2 YFSETQ. DNA for the CDR3: TGCGCCAGCACTCGGGACAGGGGTAGGACTGAAGCTTTCTTT. It is translated as CASTRDRGRTEAFF.

This chain joins TRBV5-1 and TRBJ2-7, with 7 bases fitting TRBD1. V shed 0 bases, J shed 0 bases, and the junction held 3 bases outside the gene matches. The CDR3 covers 15 residues. CDR1 and CDR2 (germline): SGHRS, YFSETQ. Written as DNA, the CDR3 is TGCGCCAGCAGCTTGGGGGCAGGGGGCTCCTACGAGCAGTACTTC. Protein: CASSLGAGGSYEQYF.

The chain is built from TRBV30 and TRBJ2-1, with 8 bases fitting TRBD2. The CDR3 has 21 residues. The ends lost 0 bases at V and 9 bases at J; junction bases unmatched: 28. Germline V lookup: CDR1 GTSNPN, CDR2 SVGIG (reference sequence). The CDR3 coding sequence is TGTGCCTGGAGTGTAGTGGTAGCGGGGAGGAAAGGTTCCGGACACAGTACTGAGCAGTTCTTC. Its translation: CAWSVVVAGRKGSGHSTEQFF.

The chain links TRBV2 to TRBJ2-1; D remains unclear. Per germline, CDR1 SNHLY and CDR2 FYNNEI. V was pared by 8 bases and J by 4 bases, with 9 bases between. This CDR3 spans 12 amino acids. CDR3 region: CASEAEYNEQFF. CDR3 nucleotide sequence: TGTGCCAGCGAGGCGGAATACAATGAGCAGTTCTTC.

In this sample, this clone turned up once. This sequence joins TRBV14 and TRBJ1-1, with TRBD1 as a possible D gene (5 bases). Germline CDR1 SGHDN, CDR2 FVKESK. This CDR3 is built from 14 residues. Between the trimmed V and J ends, which lost 5 bases and 0 bases, there was a span of 10 bases. The CDR3 here is CASSERGLNTEAFF. For the CDR3, the DNA is TGTGCCAGCAGCGAAAGGGGATTGAACACTGAAGCTTTCTTT. The variable domain in full, completed from reference TRBV14 and TRBJ1-1, reads EAGVTQFPSHSVIEKGQTVTLRCDPISGHDNLYWYRRVMGKEIKFLLHFVKESKQDESGMPNNRFLAERTGGTYSTLKVQPAELEDSGVYFCASSERGLNTEAFFGQGTRLTVV.

The genes are TRBV2 and TRBJ1-2, with a tentative D call TRBD1 (6 bases). Trimming took off 3 bases at V and 5 bases at J, with 13 bases between the two ends. This CDR3 is built from 14 residues. Germline CDR1 is SNHLY and CDR2 is FYNNEI. The CDR3, as DNA: TGTGCCAGCAGTGACCAACAGGGAAGGTATGGCTACACCTTC. Translation: CASSDQQGRYGYTF.

The CDR3 DNA reads as TGTGCCAGCAGCTTATTGATCGGGACTAGCGGGAGGAATGGCTACAATGAGCAGTTCTTC. This codes for CASSLLIGTSGRNGYNEQFF. This chain connects TRBV7-6 to TRBJ2-1; 15 nucleotides match TRBD2. This CDR3 has 20 residues. Germline CDR1 reads SGHVS; CDR2 reads FNYEAQ. V dropped 2 bases and J dropped 3; count of bases not matched to a gene: 11.

The chain joins TRBV4-2 to TRBJ1-5; weak D call: TRBD1 (6 bases). The CDR3 has 14 residues. V lost 5 bases, J lost 6 bases, and 14 bases lay in between. Germline V gene sequence: CDR1 LGHNA, CDR2 YNFKEQ. The CDR3 spells CASSEDRGGQPQHF. The CDR3 DNA follows: TGTGCCAGCAGCGAGGACAGAGGAGGTCAGCCCCAGCATTTT.

The chain has TRBV6-2 or TRBV6-3 and TRBJ1-5, with a weak D call TRBD1 (5 bases). This CDR3 is 13 amino acids long. In germline, CDR1 is MNHEY, CDR2 SVGEGT. V gave up 2 bases and J gave up 7 bases, with 9 bases separating them. As DNA, the CDR3 is TGTGCCAGCAGTTACGGGCGGGGGCAGCCCCAGCATTTT. This gives the protein CASSYGRGQPQHF.

The chain uses TRBV15 and TRBJ2-5; 14 bases line up with TRBD2. There are 16 residues in the CDR3. V was pared by 1 base and J by 6 bases, with 4 bases of the junction left unmatched. The germline CDR1 and CDR2 sequences are LNHNV and YYDKDF (reference sequence). Written as DNA, the CDR3 is TGTGCCACCAGCAGAGGGGGACTAGCGGGAGTACAGACCCAGTACTTC. Protein: CATSRGGLAGVQTQYF.

This clone was seen a single time. V gene TRBV5-1 combines with J gene TRBJ1-4, with 9 positions matching TRBD1. V lost 4 bases, J lost 7 bases, and 5 bases stayed unmatched. Germline V gene sequence: CDR1 SGHRS, CDR2 YFSETQ. This CDR3 is 14 amino acids long. The CDR3 loop reads CASSTGTGSEKLFF. CDR3 in DNA: TGCGCCAGCAGCACCGGGACAGGGTCTGAAAAACTGTTTTTT.

The chain links TRBV5-1 to TRBJ2-2; no reliable D call. The germline gives CDR1 SGHRS, CDR2 YFSETQ. The V end was cut by 0 bases, the J end by 3 bases, with 9 bases between. This CDR3 is built from 15 residues. The CDR3 DNA sequence: TGCGCCAGCAGCTTGGCCAGCACTTACACCGGGGAGCTGTTTTTT. Residues: CASSLASTYTGELFF.

The rearrangement links TRBV13 to TRBJ1-1; D is uncertain. Germline values: CDR1 PRHDT, CDR2 FYEKMQ (reference sequence). This CDR3 has 13 amino acids. V lost 5 bases, J lost 3 bases, and 10 bases lay in between. The CDR3 sequence is CASSIGEDTEAFF. The CDR3 DNA is TGTGCCAGCAGCATCGGGGAGGACACTGAAGCTTTCTTT.

This clone occurred a few times. The chain is built from TRBV6-5 and TRBJ2-1; a possible D gene is TRBD1 (6 bases). Trimming removed 2 bases from V and 6 bases from J, with 11 bases in between. CDR1 is MNHEY, CDR2 SVGAGI, per germline. This CDR3 has 14 residues. CDR3 coding DNA: TGTGCCAGCAGTTACGGGGACAACTTCAATGAGCAGTTCTTC. Translating gives CASSYGDNFNEQFF.

The rearrangement joins TRBV10-3 to TRBJ2-7; 8 bases line up with TRBD1. The ends lost 7 bases at V and 5 bases at J; junction bases unmatched: 10. CDR3 length: 14 residues. Per the germline V gene, CDR1 is ENHRY and CDR2 is SYGVKD. CDR3 loop: CAITPGTGVNEQYF. The CDR3 region has the DNA TGTGCCATCACTCCCGGGACAGGCGTTAACGAGCAGTACTTC.

This clone was found once. The rearrangement uses TRBV4-2 and TRBJ1-4, with D perhaps TRBD1 (5 bases). The germline gives CDR1 LGHNA, CDR2 YNFKEQ. V lost 0 bases and J lost 5, with 10 bases in between. This CDR3 is 15 amino acids long. The CDR3 loop reads CASSQDQGLNEKLFF. DNA of the CDR3: TGTGCCAGCAGCCAAGATCAGGGTTTAAATGAAAAACTGTTTTTT.

This chain links TRBV20-1 with TRBJ1-1, with a tentative D call TRBD1 (5 bases). CDR1 DFQATT and CDR2 SNEGSKA come from the germline V gene (reference sequence). The ends were cut back, 3 bases at V and 1 base at J, with 12 bases in the middle. CDR3 length: 14 residues. The chain's CDR3 is CSASRTSQNTEAFF. CDR3 DNA sequence: TGCAGTGCTAGTCGGACATCACAGAACACTGAAGCTTTCTTT.

This clone showed up just a few times. V gene TRBV7-6 combines with J gene TRBJ2-2; 11 positions agree with TRBD2. V lost 7 bases, J lost 4 bases, and 17 bases stayed unmatched. This CDR3 is 19 amino acids long. Per germline, CDR1 SGHVS and CDR2 FNYEAQ. The chain's CDR3 is CASTLRVASGRLGTGELFF. Written as DNA, the CDR3 is TGTGCCAGCACCCTAAGGGTAGCTAGCGGGAGGCTGGGCACCGGGGAGCTGTTTTTT.

V and J are TRBV7-8 and TRBJ2-1, with TRBD1 matching over 7 bases. The CDR3 is made up of 16 amino acids. The ends lost 1 base at V and 4 bases at J; junction bases unmatched: 7. CDR1 is SGHVS, CDR2 FQNEAQ, per germline. CDR3 sequence reads: CASSLGGTVSYNEQFF. The CDR3 nucleotides read TGTGCCAGCAGCTTAGGAGGGACAGTTTCTTACAATGAGCAGTTCTTC.